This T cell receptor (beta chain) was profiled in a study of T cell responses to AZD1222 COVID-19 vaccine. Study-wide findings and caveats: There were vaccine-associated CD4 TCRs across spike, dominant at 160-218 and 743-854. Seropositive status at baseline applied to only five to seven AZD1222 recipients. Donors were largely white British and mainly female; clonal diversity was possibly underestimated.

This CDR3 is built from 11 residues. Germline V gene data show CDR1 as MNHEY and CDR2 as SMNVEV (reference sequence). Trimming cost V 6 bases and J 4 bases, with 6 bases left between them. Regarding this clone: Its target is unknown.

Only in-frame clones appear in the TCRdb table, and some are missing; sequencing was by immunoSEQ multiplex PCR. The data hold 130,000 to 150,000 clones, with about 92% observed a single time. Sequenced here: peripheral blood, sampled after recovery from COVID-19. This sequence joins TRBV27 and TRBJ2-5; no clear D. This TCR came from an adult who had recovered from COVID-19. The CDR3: CASSWGETQYF. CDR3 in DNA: TGTGCCAGCAGCTGGGGAGAGACCCAGTACTTC.